These T cell receptor beta chains were read from a single sample in a study of blood T cell repertoires in COVID-19. Repertoires were generated with immunoSEQ multiplex PCR, while TCRdb's copy carries only in-frame clones and drops some. Among a few hundred thousand clones, about 80% were seen once, and the ten largest hold more than 3%. Sequenced sample: PBMCs or T cells enriched from blood (not recorded which). Every receptor here comes from a man aged 45 to 65 who had recovered from COVID-19. The CDR3 runs from the conserved cysteine through the conserved F or W. Each record gives: J gene, V gene, D gene, clone size, CDR3 DNA, CDR3 protein. D genes are given only for firm matches. Expanded clones are given a class, and other clones once, few, many or no size at all.

j_call: TRBJ1-2; v_call: TRBV3-1/TRBV3-2; d_call: TRBD1; clone_size: -; cdr3_nt: TGTGCCAGCAGCCAAGTCGGGGCCAGGGGGCGTTTTGGCTACACCTTC; cdr3_aa: CASSQVGARGRFGYTF
j_call: TRBJ1-4; v_call: TRBV5-5; d_call: -; clone_size: -; cdr3_nt: TGTGCCAGCAGCTTTGCGGGGGCAACTAATGAAAAACTGTTTTTT; cdr3_aa: CASSFAGATNEKLFF
j_call: TRBJ2-7; v_call: TRBV5-1; d_call: TRBD1; clone_size: -; cdr3_nt: TGCGCCAGCAGCCCCACAGGGGGTGTCTACGAGCAGTACTTC; cdr3_aa: CASSPTGGVYEQYF
j_call: TRBJ2-7; v_call: TRBV19; d_call: -; clone_size: -; cdr3_nt: TGTGCCAGTAGTGTAACAGGGTGGGGCGGCTACGAGCAGTACTTC; cdr3_aa: CASSVTGWGGYEQYF
j_call: TRBJ1-4; v_call: TRBV29-1; d_call: -; clone_size: -; cdr3_nt: TGCAGCGTGGGGGGGGGAAAACTGTTTTTT; cdr3_aa: CSVGGGKLFF
j_call: TRBJ2-3; v_call: TRBV7-8; d_call: -; clone_size: -; cdr3_nt: TGTGCCAGCAGCTTAGTGGGCTACTCCAGAGATACGCAGTATTTT; cdr3_aa: CASSLVGYSRDTQYF
j_call: TRBJ1-1; v_call: TRBV5-6; d_call: -; clone_size: -; cdr3_nt: TGTGCCAGCAGCCGTGGCGGGAGGAGCGCTGAAGCTTTCTTT; cdr3_aa: CASSRGGRSAEAFF
j_call: TRBJ2-1; v_call: TRBV19; d_call: -; clone_size: -; cdr3_nt: TGTGCCAGTAGTATAAGAGGGAGCCACAATGAGCAGTTCTTC; cdr3_aa: CASSIRGSHNEQFF
j_call: TRBJ2-1; v_call: TRBV3-1/TRBV3-2; d_call: TRBD1; clone_size: -; cdr3_nt: TGTGCCAGCAGTCGGCCGGGACAGGGGTTCTACAATGAGCAGTTCTTC; cdr3_aa: CASSRPGQGFYNEQFF
j_call: TRBJ2-4; v_call: TRBV27; d_call: -; clone_size: once; cdr3_nt: TGTGCCAGCAGAGTTACTGGGGGGAACATTCAGTACTTC; cdr3_aa: CASRVTGGNIQYF
j_call: TRBJ2-1; v_call: TRBV11-3; d_call: -; clone_size: few; cdr3_nt: TGTGCCAGCAGCAATCCCCCCCTCTCCTACAATGAGCAGTTCTTC; cdr3_aa: CASSNPPLSYNEQFF
j_call: TRBJ1-2; v_call: TRBV20-1; d_call: -; clone_size: -; cdr3_nt: TGCAGTGCTAGATCTTTTTCTGGCTACACCTTC; cdr3_aa: CSARSFSGYTF
j_call: TRBJ2-7; v_call: TRBV5-1; d_call: TRBD1; clone_size: few; cdr3_nt: TGCGCCAGCAGCACAACTCCGGGACAGGACTACGAGCAGTACTTC; cdr3_aa: CASSTTPGQDYEQYF
j_call: TRBJ2-7; v_call: TRBV18; d_call: -; clone_size: -; cdr3_nt: TGTGCCAGCTCACAACAGGGTCAGTACGAGCAGTACTTC; cdr3_aa: CASSQQGQYEQYF
j_call: TRBJ2-5; v_call: TRBV11-2; d_call: -; clone_size: -; cdr3_nt: TGTGCCAGCAGCTTACTTAGACGGGAGAGATTAGGTGAGACCCAGTACTTC; cdr3_aa: CASSLLRRERLGETQYF
j_call: TRBJ2-7; v_call: TRBV5-6; d_call: TRBD1; clone_size: -; cdr3_nt: TGTGCCAGCAGCAGGACAGGGTTCTCCTACGAGCAGTACTTC; cdr3_aa: CASSRTGFSYEQYF
j_call: TRBJ2-3; v_call: TRBV9; d_call: TRBD2; clone_size: few; cdr3_nt: TGTGCCAGCAGTGCGACTAGCGGGTATAGCACAGATACGCAGTATTTT; cdr3_aa: CASSATSGYSTDTQYF
j_call: TRBJ1-2; v_call: TRBV4-3; d_call: -; clone_size: -; cdr3_nt: TGCGCCAGCAGCCAAGATTGGAGACGGGACACCAATTCCTATGGCTACACCTTC; cdr3_aa: CASSQDWRRDTNSYGYTF
j_call: TRBJ1-1; v_call: TRBV5-1; d_call: -; clone_size: -; cdr3_nt: TGCGCCAGCAGCCGAGAAGCGCACCAGAACACTGAAGCTTTCTTT; cdr3_aa: CASSREAHQNTEAFF
j_call: TRBJ2-1; v_call: TRBV11-3; d_call: TRBD2; clone_size: -; cdr3_nt: TGTGCCAGCAGCTTTCCTCGAGGACTAGCGGGAGCTAATGAGCAGTTCTTC; cdr3_aa: CASSFPRGLAGANEQFF
j_call: TRBJ1-6; v_call: TRBV5-1; d_call: -; clone_size: -; cdr3_nt: TGCGCCAGCAGCTTGGCGGGGAGTACTCGTAATTCACCCCTCCACTTT; cdr3_aa: CASSLAGSTRNSPLHF
j_call: TRBJ2-1; v_call: TRBV24-1; d_call: TRBD2; clone_size: once; cdr3_nt: TGTGCCACCAGTTCGGGACTAGCGGGAGGAAGTGAGCAGTTCTTC; cdr3_aa: CATSSGLAGGSEQFF
j_call: TRBJ2-1; v_call: TRBV3-1/TRBV3-2; d_call: TRBD2; clone_size: -; cdr3_nt: TGTGCCAGCAGCCATCCTCTGGTCGGACTAGCGGGAGAAGAGGAGCAGTTCTTC; cdr3_aa: CASSHPLVGLAGEEEQFF
j_call: TRBJ2-7; v_call: TRBV1; d_call: -; clone_size: -; cdr3_nt: TGCACCAGCGGCTCAGCGGGGGGGGACTACGAGCAGTACTTC; cdr3_aa: CTSGSAGGDYEQYF
j_call: TRBJ2-1; v_call: TRBV5-1; d_call: -; clone_size: -; cdr3_nt: TGCGCCAGCAGCAGGACAGTTACTGAGCAGTTCTTC; cdr3_aa: CASSRTVTEQFF
j_call: TRBJ2-7; v_call: TRBV7-3; d_call: -; clone_size: -; cdr3_nt: TGTGCCAGCAGCTTAACGTTACGGGACGAGCAGTACTTC; cdr3_aa: CASSLTLRDEQYF
j_call: TRBJ2-3; v_call: TRBV24-1; d_call: TRBD1; clone_size: -; cdr3_nt: TGTGCCACCAGTGATACCGGACAGGGCGCAACAGATACGCAGTATTTT; cdr3_aa: CATSDTGQGATDTQYF
j_call: TRBJ1-2; v_call: TRBV20-1; d_call: TRBD1; clone_size: -; cdr3_nt: TGCAGTGCTAGTCCTAATCCGGGACAGGGGTATGGCTACACCTTC; cdr3_aa: CSASPNPGQGYGYTF
j_call: TRBJ2-3; v_call: TRBV5-1; d_call: -; clone_size: few; cdr3_nt: TGCGCCAGCAGCTTGGAAGGGCAGGGTACAGATACGCAGTATTTT; cdr3_aa: CASSLEGQGTDTQYF
j_call: TRBJ2-7; v_call: TRBV11-3; d_call: -; clone_size: -; cdr3_nt: TGTGCCAGCAGCTCCAAGCGGAACTCCTACGAGCAGTACTTC; cdr3_aa: CASSSKRNSYEQYF
j_call: TRBJ1-1; v_call: TRBV28; d_call: TRBD1; clone_size: -; cdr3_nt: TGTGCCAGCAGGCAGGGGGCCAAGAACACTGAAGCTTTCTTT; cdr3_aa: CASRQGAKNTEAFF
j_call: TRBJ2-7; v_call: TRBV4-3; d_call: TRBD1; clone_size: -; cdr3_nt: TGCGCCAGCAGCCGTAGTCAGGGGGCAGGCTACGAGCAGTACTTC; cdr3_aa: CASSRSQGAGYEQYF
j_call: TRBJ2-1; v_call: TRBV6-4; d_call: -; clone_size: -; cdr3_nt: TGTGCCAGCAGTGAGGAGGATCGGGGTGAGCAGTTCTTC; cdr3_aa: CASSEEDRGEQFF
j_call: TRBJ1-1; v_call: TRBV7-2; d_call: TRBD1; clone_size: -; cdr3_nt: TGTGCCAGCAGTAAGGGGGCAGGTCTATGGTTGAGGAACACTGAAGCTTTCTTT; cdr3_aa: CASSKGAGLWLRNTEAFF
j_call: TRBJ1-5; v_call: TRBV16; d_call: -; clone_size: -; cdr3_nt: TGTGCCAGCAGCCAAGGGGGACACATGAATCAGCCCCAGCATTTT; cdr3_aa: CASSQGGHMNQPQHF
j_call: TRBJ1-4; v_call: TRBV9; d_call: -; clone_size: -; cdr3_nt: TGTGCCAGCAGCGTGACAGGTATGGATGAAAAACTGTTTTTT; cdr3_aa: CASSVTGMDEKLFF
j_call: TRBJ2-2; v_call: TRBV6-4; d_call: -; clone_size: -; cdr3_nt: TGTGCCAGCAGTGACCAGTCCACCGGGGAGCTGTTTTTT; cdr3_aa: CASSDQSTGELFF
j_call: TRBJ1-1; v_call: TRBV30; d_call: -; clone_size: -; cdr3_nt: TGTGCCTGGAGTGTTGGAGATGAAGCTTTCTTT; cdr3_aa: CAWSVGDEAFF
j_call: TRBJ2-2; v_call: TRBV5-8; d_call: -; clone_size: -; cdr3_nt: TGTGCCAGCAGCTTCACAGGCCTCCCCACCCTAGCGCCGAACACCGGGGAGCTGTTTTTT; cdr3_aa: CASSFTGLPTLAPNTGELFF